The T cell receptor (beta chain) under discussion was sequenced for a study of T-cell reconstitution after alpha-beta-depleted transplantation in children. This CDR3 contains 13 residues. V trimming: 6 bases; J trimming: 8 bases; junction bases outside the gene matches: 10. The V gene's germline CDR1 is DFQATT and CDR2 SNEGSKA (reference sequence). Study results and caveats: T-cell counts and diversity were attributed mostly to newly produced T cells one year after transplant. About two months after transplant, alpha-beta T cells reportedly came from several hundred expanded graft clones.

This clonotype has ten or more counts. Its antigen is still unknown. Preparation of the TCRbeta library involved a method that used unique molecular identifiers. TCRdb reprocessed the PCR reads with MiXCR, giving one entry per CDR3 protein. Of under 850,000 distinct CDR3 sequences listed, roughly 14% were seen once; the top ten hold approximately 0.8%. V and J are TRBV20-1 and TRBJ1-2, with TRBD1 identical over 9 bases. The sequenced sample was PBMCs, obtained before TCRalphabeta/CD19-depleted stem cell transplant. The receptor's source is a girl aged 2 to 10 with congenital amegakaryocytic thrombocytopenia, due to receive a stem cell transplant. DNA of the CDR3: TGCAGTGCCCCAGGACAGGGGAGTCCGGGCTACACCTTC. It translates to CSAPGQGSPGYTF.